Here is one T cell receptor beta chain with its context. The antigen it binds to is not known. No per-base quality is available; no much larger clone lies one base away. The entry originates in a study of cytomegalovirus exposure and HLA in healthy donors (TCRdb year 2017). In the study overall: According to an earlier analysis of a few hundred of the donors, about 179 million T cells yielded 117 million unique TCR beta sequences and less than 300 Gb of sequence data. Roughly 300 gigabases of sequencing data and approximately 84 million unique TCR sequences were included in an early release covering around 600 HLA-typed donors. Of the roughly 400 genotyped donors, 81% were placed in the genetic ancestry cluster associated with self-reported Caucasian donors. The study was designed to test whether signatures of past pathogen exposure could be identified by cataloging public T cell receptors. Using immunosequencing, the study profiled T cell repertoires from about 620 subjects and related those repertoires to cytomegalovirus serostatus. In addition to the first cohort of 650 to 800 subjects, a separate validation cohort of some 120 different subjects was used. To predict cytomegalovirus infection status, the study combined high-throughput TCR immunosequencing, statistical association of individual TCRs with disease status, and machine learning. In a later analysis, previously published TCR beta repertoires from some 640 donors were re-analyzed and high-resolution HLA genotyping was added so that TCR occurrence patterns could be studied. In the later analysis, no new phenotypic data were used to find candidate immune exposures; instead, reliance was placed on TCR beta sequences and their occurrence across donors. An earlier analysis of 587 of the donors used high-throughput TCR beta sequencing to judge whether each TCR beta V gene segment behaved as functional or pseudogenic. Donor age, sex, ethnicity and CMV serostatus were compiled together with the repertoire data. In a later genetic analysis, genome-wide SNP genotypes for about three fifths of the roughly 670 donors were used, and that subset was treated as a discovery cohort. Every discovery cohort repertoire had been produced on one sequencing platform. HLA typing included class I and class II loci at four-digit resolution. Typing coverage differed by locus: A, B, C, DRB1 and DQB1 were typed in roughly 620-630 donors, DQA1 in about 500, DPA1 in approximately 600, and DPB1 in 400 to 480. Because of strong linkage in the cohort, 5 or 6 DR-DQ haplotypes were treated as single units for association and clustering. Among roughly 400 genotyped donors of the cohort, an average of roughly 230,000 unique TCR beta nucleotide sequences was sequenced per donor, of which about 18% were non-productive. What the study reported, not specific to this receptor: A later genetic analysis associated a missense DCLRE1C variant with V-gene and J-gene trimming of TCR beta chains, and an independent cohort replicated the association. Because counts were too low, around 17 rarely observed V segments, including chromosome 9 orphons, were left out of the earlier analysis of 500 to 750 of the donors. In a later analysis, several top co-occurrence clusters were reported to appear linked to parvovirus B19, influenza, CMV and Epstein-Barr virus. Compared with the 666-donor mean, donors in an Asian-associated ancestry cluster had fewer N-insertions in productive TCRs, according to a later genetic analysis. In an earlier analysis of over 550 of the donors, most TCR beta V segments were observed in productive rearrangements about 87% or about 30% of the time, broadly matching IMGT annotations. The authors suggested that the approach could potentially be generalized to other disease states and immunological phenotypes. Correlated functional status among segregating V segments might reflect linkage disequilibrium, but an unknown experimental factor could not be ruled out. A later analysis found that HLA-associated TCR beta chains were more clonally expanded and had lower generation probabilities than equally common non-associated chains. A few of the identified cytomegalovirus-associated TCR beta chains were confirmed in vitro to be specific for cytomegalovirus antigens. At a false discovery rate of 0.05, a later analysis linked about 16,000 TCR beta sequences to specific HLA alleles. Sequencing depth was assumed to be roughly uniform across donors in the presence/absence analyses, though that assumption may not hold. The only immune exposure information available for the cohort was CMV serostatus. A further reported finding was that TCR beta sequences accurately predicted the HLA-A and HLA-B alleles for most subjects in the first cohort. Across donors, most TCR sequences were observed very rarely, whereas some public TCRs were present in many individuals. Cytomegalovirus status was reported to be diagnosed by the classifier with high specificity and sensitivity in both the original and validation cohorts. A cluster of highly shared sequence variants was judged likely to be a technical artifact of the sequencing pipeline. In the study, 150 to 200 TCR beta chains were listed as associated with cytomegalovirus. When HLA alleles, especially DR and DQ, strongly co-occurred, attributing TCR associations to individual alleles was difficult. In a later analysis, the rate of TCR association differed among HLA loci, with DRB1 alleles having the most associated TCRs and HLA-C alleles having the fewest. This cohort had only TCR beta chains sequenced, and the lack of alpha or paired-chain data limited which features could be detected. Because some donors lacked HLA typing at each locus, the association tests relied only on the typed subset. Some IMGT-functional V segments, including TRBV6-2 and TRBV6-3, could not be distinguished by the 87-base-pair reads and were therefore excluded. A later analysis found that most CMV-associated TCR beta chains appeared HLA-restricted, with HLA associations seemingly driven largely by CMV exposure.

The CDR3, from cysteine to phenylalanine, totals 16 residues. The only DNA kept is the CDR3, 48 bases in frame from the first base. V is trimmed back by 3 bases and J by 6 bases, and the junction contains 5 bases that no gene match accounts for. For CDR1 and CDR2, the germline V gene lists SGHTS and YDEGEE. The cohort was made up of 500 to 850 healthy bone marrow donors. Cohort members were all nominally healthy when sampled, although unrecorded immune exposures were likely present. The donor was CMV seropositive and belonged to the group of more than 250 seropositive cohort members. A peripheral blood sample was collected from each donor, and TCR beta sequencing was performed on peripheral blood mononuclear cells. The Qiagen DNeasy Blood Extraction Kit was used to extract genomic DNA from the blood cell samples. The library was generated by the immunoSEQ multiplex PCR assay. The multiplex PCR relied on a mix of 60 forward primers for TCR Vbeta segments and 13 reverse primers for TCR Jbeta segments. Amplification of the CDR3 region of rearranged TCR beta genes was performed with a multiplex PCR assay on genomic DNA. Amplified TCR beta libraries were sequenced as 87-base-pair reads on the Illumina HiSeq System. The study's own analysis went as follows. Across the 670 or so repertoires, a later analysis counted some 81 million unique TCR beta chains, 8.5 million to 12 million of which were shared by at least two donors. Raw reads were error-corrected and collapsed into unique sequences by a nearest-neighbor algorithm in which closely related sequences were merged to remove PCR and sequencing errors. V, D and J gene segments were assigned by aligning CDR3 sequences to IMGT reference sequences. For a sequence to be retained, a match of at least six nucleotides was required to both a V gene segment and a J gene segment. A rearrangement was called productive if the CDR3 had no stop codons and remained in frame with V and J, and every other rearrangement was called non-productive. CDR3 was defined according to IMGT convention as the region running from the second conserved V-encoded cysteine to the conserved J-encoded phenylalanine. The earlier analysis of around 640 of the donors excluded sequences that lacked an unambiguous match to a single V gene segment. In an earlier analysis of about 590 of the donors, a V segment was called functional when productive rearrangements were above 56.7%, and segregating when the standard deviation between donors exceeded 5%. To diagnose cytomegalovirus status from the catalog of TCR beta chain sequences, a statistical classification framework was built. V and J gene assignment, in a later analysis, came from comparing TCR nucleotide sequences with IMGT/GENE-DB human TR gene sequences. A later analysis assigned CDR3 sequences and most-parsimonious VDJ recombination scenarios with the TCRdist pipeline. In a later analysis, each TCR beta chain was defined by its CDR3 amino acid sequence together with its V-gene family, and reads without a unique V-gene family were excluded. To address suspected cross-contamination and a sequencing artifact, a later analysis removed some 620 highly shared, low-generation-probability nucleotide sequences. In a later analysis, a clonal expansion index for each public chain was calculated from normalized within-repertoire ranks of inferred template counts. A later analysis computed generation probabilities with a VDJ recombination model fitted to out-of-frame rearrangements, and checked the results against IGoR. In a later analysis, TCR-TCR, TCR-HLA and TCR-CMV co-occurrence was scored with hypergeometric tests, and a repertoire-size bias correction was applied to TCR pairs. In a later analysis, false discovery rates were estimated by permuting HLA or CMV assignments 20 times. In a later analysis, co-occurring TCRs were grouped with DBSCAN, and TCRdist sequence similarity was added when clustering was performed within HLA-allele-positive subsets. For co-occurrence clustering, repertoires with fewer than 30,000 or more than 120,000 public chains were excluded, along with a handful of repertoires with anomalous nucleotide sharing. TCRdb re-hosts the immuneACCESS table, in-frame sequences only. Its copies lack some clones; in the studies checked, an unresolved V gene accounts for under half of them, and the cause for the rest is not known. That table is the source of V, J and clone size, and D and trimming were worked out from the DNA. This sample gives over 100,000 clones in total; around 66% of them show up just once. The top ten hold 6.5% to 9.5% of the sample.

In this chain, TRBV5-8 is recombined with TRBJ2-1, with 14 bases in between that match TRBD2. The sequence derives from a woman between 35 and 50 years old in good health and CMV-seropositive. Sequenced material: PBMCs. The CDR3: CASSSGLAGVVNEQFF. At the DNA level, the sequence is TGTGCCAGCAGCTCGGGACTAGCGGGGGTGGTCAATGAGCAGTTCTTC.